The 31 T cell receptor beta chains in this list originate from one sample, sequenced in a study of T cell responses to AZD1222 COVID-19 vaccine. Data came from immunoSEQ multiplex PCR; TCRdb stores just in-frame clones and leaves some out. The sample has tens of thousands of clones, roughly nine tenths seen once. Source: peripheral blood, taken 28 days after the second AZD1222 dose. The receptors shown here come from an adult who received the AZD1222 COVID-19 vaccine.

The genes are TRBV29-1 and TRBJ1-1; D is undetermined. V was pared by 4 bases and J by 1 base, with 10 bases between. This CDR3 has 13 amino acids. Germline CDR1 reads SQVTM; CDR2 reads ANQGSEA. CDR3 region: CSVGRFGNTEAFF. CDR3 sequence (DNA): TGCAGCGTTGGACGGTTTGGGAACACTGAAGCTTTCTTT.

This rearrangement joins TRBV2 to TRBJ2-7, with 8 bases identical to TRBD2. The CDR3 is 14 amino acids. Germline V gene lookup returns CDR1 SNHLY and CDR2 FYNNEI. With V trimmed by 8 bases and J by 6 bases, 12 bases remained unmatched. Here the CDR3 reads CASSYGREVLEQYF. CDR3 in DNA: TGTGCCAGCTCCTACGGGAGGGAGGTCCTCGAGCAGTACTTC.

This clone occurred once. The chain's CDR3 is CASSVQGNSYNEQFF. Here the CDR3 DNA reads TGTGCCAGCAGCGTACAGGGCAACTCCTACAATGAGCAGTTCTTC. This rearrangement joins TRBV9 to TRBJ2-1, with D perhaps matching TRBD1 (5 bases). Trimming pared 1 base from V and 0 bases from J, leaving 8 bases between. Germline V CDR1 and CDR2: SGDLS, YYNGEE. This CDR3 has 15 residues.

V usage is TRBV27 and J usage is TRBJ1-5; TRBD1 agrees at 9 bases. CDR3 length: 15 amino acids. Germline loops: CDR1 MNHEY, CDR2 SMNVEV (reference sequence). Unmatched junction bases numbered 8, after V lost 6 bases and J lost 5 bases. CDR3 sequence: CASRRKQGADQPQHF. The CDR3 coding sequence is TGTGCCAGCAGACGAAAACAGGGGGCGGATCAGCCCCAGCATTTT.

The chain links TRBV6-2 or TRBV6-3 to TRBJ2-7; no clear D gene. CDR3 length equals 15 residues. V was clipped by 5 bases and J by 0 bases, with 14 bases between them. Germline loops: CDR1 MNHEY, CDR2 SVGEGT. The CDR3 loop is CASSADGSSSYEQYF. CDR3 nucleotide sequence: TGTGCCAGCAGTGCGGACGGGTCGAGCTCCTACGAGCAGTACTTC.

The chain employs TRBV11-1 and TRBJ1-1; maybe TRBD1 (5 bases). Germline V CDR1 and CDR2: SGHAT, FQDESV (reference sequence). V was pared by 0 bases and J by 11 bases, with 16 bases between. The CDR3 is made up of 14 amino acids. The CDR3 protein is CASSLAGTDARAFF. The CDR3 coding sequence is TGTGCCAGCAGCTTAGCCGGGACGGACGCGAGGGCTTTCTTT.

This chain links TRBV7-9 with TRBJ1-5; D is unresolved. Trimming removed 5 bases from V and 5 bases from J, with 10 bases in between. The CDR3 is 13 residues long. Germline loops: CDR1 SEHNR, CDR2 FQNEAQ (reference sequence). As DNA, the CDR3 is TGTGCCAGCAGCCACGGGAAGGATCAGCCCCAGCATTTT. Its protein product is CASSHGKDQPQHF.

The rearrangement links TRBV19 to TRBJ1-3, with D maybe TRBD1 (5 bases). This CDR3 contains 15 residues. Germline V gives CDR1 LNHDA, CDR2 SQIVND (reference sequence). The V gene lost 7 bases and the J gene lost 4 bases, with 17 bases spanning the gap. CDR3 protein: CASKPLEGSGNTIYF. CDR3 sequence (DNA): TGTGCCAGTAAACCCCTCGAGGGGAGCGGAAACACCATATATTTT.

The gene calls are TRBV5-1 and TRBJ2-6; 7 positions match TRBD1. V dropped 0 bases and J dropped 1; count of bases not matched to a gene: 13. The CDR3 is 20 amino acids. CDR1 and CDR2 (germline): SGHRS, YFSETQ. CDR3 residues: CASSLEPQTGIISGANVLTF. CDR3 sequence (DNA): TGCGCCAGCAGCTTGGAACCTCAGACAGGGATTATTTCTGGGGCCAACGTCCTGACTTTC. The complete variable domain, with remaining parts taken from reference TRBV5-1 and TRBJ2-6, reads KAGVTQTPRYLIKTRGQQVTLSCSPISGHRSVSWYQQTPGQGLQFLFEYFSETQRNKGNFPGRFSGRQFSNSRSEMNVSTLELGDSALYLCASSLEPQTGIISGANVLTFGAGSRLTVL.

The chain employs TRBV5-4 and TRBJ2-7, with a tentative D call TRBD2 (6 bases). Trimming removed 2 bases at V and 0 bases at J, with 12 bases between. The CDR3 consists of 15 residues. The V gene's germline CDR1 is SGHNT and CDR2 YYREEE (reference sequence). The CDR3 coding sequence is TGTGCCAGCAGCTTTGGGGGGAGTAGCTCCTACGAGCAGTACTTC. Its protein is CASSFGGSSSYEQYF.

In nucleotides, the CDR3 is TGTGCCGTAGGACAGACCAACTATGGCTACACCTTC. As protein: CAVGQTNYGYTF. The chain has TRBV28 and TRBJ1-2, with D maybe TRBD1 (6 bases). The CDR3 sequence is 12 residues long. Germline CDR1 reads MDHEN; CDR2 reads SYDVKM. The V and J ends lost 11 bases and 2 bases respectively, with 12 bases between them.

The chain has TRBV5-1 and TRBJ1-6; TRBD1 might be the D (5 bases). The CDR3 spans 18 residues. Germline V lookup: CDR1 SGHRS, CDR2 YFSETQ. The germline V and J ends were trimmed by 5 bases and 0 bases, with 18 bases remaining between them. Here the CDR3 reads CASSLGAAVSSYNSPLHF. For the CDR3, the DNA is TGCGCCAGCAGTCTAGGGGCGGCGGTTAGCTCCTATAATTCACCCCTCCACTTT.

For the CDR3, the DNA is TGTGCCAGCAGCGGGCCGGTTTCGCTGTTTTTT. It encodes CASSGPVSLFF. The chain uses TRBV2 and TRBJ2-2, with D unclear. From germline, CDR1 is SNHLY and CDR2 FYNNEI. The CDR3 is 11 residues long. The V and J ends lost 6 bases and 13 bases respectively, with 12 bases between them.

As for this clone: Other DNA sequences from this sample encode an identical CDR3 as well. The chain recombines TRBV30 with TRBJ1-1; D might be TRBD1 (6 bases). Trimming took off 0 bases at V and 3 bases at J, with 8 bases between the two ends. The CDR3 extends over 13 amino acids. From germline, CDR1 is GTSNPN and CDR2 SVGIG (reference sequence). The CDR3 DNA reads as TGTGCCTGGAGTGTAAAGGGGGACACTGAAGCTTTCTTT. It translates to CAWSVKGDTEAFF.

The chain uses TRBV6-5 and TRBJ1-3, with 9 bases that match TRBD1. Per the germline V gene, CDR1 is MNHEY and CDR2 is SVGAGI. CDR3 length: 15 amino acids. The trim removed 2 bases at V and 4 bases at J, leaving 3 bases unmatched. CDR3 amino acids: CASSYGTGSGNTIYF. The CDR3 nucleotides are TGTGCCAGCAGTTACGGGACAGGGAGCGGAAACACCATATATTTT.

The CDR3 region is CASSSPTSGGVETQYF. The CDR3 region has the DNA TGTGCCAGCAGCTCCCCGACTAGCGGGGGGGTTGAGACCCAGTACTTC. The V gene is TRBV5-4, the J gene TRBJ2-5, with TRBD2 identical over 14 bases. V dropped 3 bases and J dropped 5; count of bases not matched to a gene: 6. This CDR3 comprises 16 residues. The germline V gene has CDR1 SGHNT and CDR2 YYREEE (reference sequence).

J is TRBJ1-3 and V is TRBV21-1; the D segment call TRBD1 is taken from the table without a DNA check. TRBV21-1 is labeled a pseudogene. This CDR3 has 19 amino acids. The CDR3 DNA follows: TGTGCCAGCAGCAGACCCCTTAATGACAGGCGACACTCTGGAAACACCATATATTTT. It is translated as CASSRPLNDRRHSGNTIYF.

V usage is TRBV5-6 and J usage is TRBJ1-6; D remains ambiguous. Germline-derived CDR1 and CDR2 are SGHDT and YYEEEE. The V and J ends lost 4 bases and 5 bases respectively, with 19 bases between them. This CDR3 spans 17 amino acids. CDR3 DNA: TGTGCCAGCAGCCTCGGGTGGAGTCGGATTGATAATTCACCCCTCCACTTT. Protein product: CASSLGWSRIDNSPLHF. Based on the CDR3 plus reference TRBV5-6 and TRBJ1-6, the full variable domain is DAGVTQSPTHLIKTRGQQVTLRCSPKSGHDTVSWYQQALGQGPQFIFQYYEEEERQRGNFPDRFSGHQFPNYSSELNVNALLLGDSALYLCASSLGWSRIDNSPLHFGNGTRLTVT.

This chain connects TRBV6-5 to TRBJ2-5; D may be TRBD2 (7 bases). The CDR3 has 16 residues. Germline assignment: CDR1 MNHEY and CDR2 SVGAGI. V dropped 2 bases and J dropped 4 bases, with 17 bases sitting between them. The CDR3 is CASSYPGGQGLETQYF. For the CDR3, the DNA is TGTGCCAGCAGTTACCCGGGGGGCCAGGGTTTAGAGACCCAGTACTTC.

The V and J genes are TRBV4-3 and TRBJ2-3; D is perhaps TRBD1 or TRBD2 (6 bases each). This CDR3 comprises 17 residues. V was cut by 0 bases and J by 4 bases, with 17 bases left in between. The V gene's germline CDR1 is LGHNA and CDR2 YSLEER. The CDR3 here is CASSQEWRGALADTQYF. The CDR3 nucleotides read TGCGCCAGCAGCCAAGAATGGAGGGGGGCCTTAGCAGATACGCAGTATTTT.

This chain joins TRBV5-1 and TRBJ2-7; the D call may be TRBD1 or TRBD2 (5 bases each). The CDR3 has 16 residues. The ends were cut back, 0 bases at V and 8 bases at J, with 21 bases in the middle. The germline CDR1 and CDR2 sequences are SGHRS and YFSETQ. CDR3 loop: CASSLAQQAGLQKQYF. Written as DNA, the CDR3 is TGCGCCAGCAGCTTGGCTCAACAGGCGGGTCTACAAAAGCAGTACTTC.

The chain joins TRBV19 to TRBJ1-5, with D unresolved. The CDR3 length is 11 residues. V lost 1 base and J 9 bases, leaving 4 bases between the germline ends. Germline V gives CDR1 LNHDA, CDR2 SQIVND (reference sequence). The CDR3, as DNA: TGTGCCAGTAGTATAGGCGGGCCCCAGCATTTT. Amino acids: CASSIGGPQHF.

This rearrangement joins TRBV25-1 to TRBJ2-7, with TRBD1 identical over 7 bases. CDR1 and CDR2 (germline): MGHDK, SYGVNS. J lost 5 bases, V lost 4 bases, and 5 bases had no gene match. CDR3 length equals 13 residues. CDR3 loop: CASSASQGNEQYF. For the CDR3, the DNA is TGTGCCAGCAGTGCCTCACAGGGGAACGAGCAGTACTTC.

V gene TRBV27 combines with J gene TRBJ1-1; 9 nucleotides line up with TRBD1. Germline assignment: CDR1 MNHEY and CDR2 SMNVEV (reference sequence). The junction had 6 bases not matched to a gene; V was cut back by 6 bases and J by 1 base. The CDR3 length is 15 residues. CDR3 in DNA: TGTGCCAGCAGGCAAGGGACAGGGCGGAACACTGAAGCTTTCTTT. Translation: CASRQGTGRNTEAFF.

This sequence joins TRBV6-5 and TRBJ2-5, with TRBD1 matching 8 bases. V lost 5 bases, J lost 11 bases, and 7 bases stayed unmatched. Germline V gene lookup returns CDR1 MNHEY and CDR2 SVGAGI. CDR3 length equals 12 residues. CDR3 region: CASSRDRTLQYF. The CDR3 nucleotides read TGTGCCAGCAGTCGGGACAGGACATTGCAGTACTTC.

The chain joins TRBV2 to TRBJ2-4; 7 bases are shared with TRBD1. The CDR3 consists of 12 residues. Germline-derived CDR1 and CDR2 are SNHLY and FYNNEI. The V and J ends lost 6 bases and 6 bases, in that order; junction bases with no gene match: 2. The CDR3 loop reads CASRAGGNIQYF. Here the CDR3 DNA reads TGTGCCAGCAGGGCAGGGGGAAACATTCAGTACTTC.

The chain joins TRBV5-6 to TRBJ1-1; D uncertain. This CDR3 has 11 amino acids. The ends were cut back, 0 bases at V and 5 bases at J, with 2 bases in the middle. The germline CDR1 and CDR2 sequences are SGHDT and YYEEEE. Written as DNA, the CDR3 is TGTGCCAGCAGCTTGGGGACTGAAGCTTTCTTT. Protein: CASSLGTEAFF.

This chain links TRBV5-1 with TRBJ2-2; D not certain. Looked up from germline, CDR1 is SGHRS and CDR2 is YFSETQ. Trimming removed 0 bases from V and 7 bases from J, with 7 bases in between. The CDR3 length is 13 residues. The CDR3: CASSLEPRGELFF. The CDR3 DNA reads as TGCGCCAGCAGCTTGGAGCCTCGCGGGGAGCTGTTTTTT.

The genes are TRBV7-9 and TRBJ1-1; no reliable D call. V dropped 1 base and J dropped 1 base, with 7 bases sitting between them. The germline V gene has CDR1 SEHNR and CDR2 FQNEAQ (reference sequence). The CDR3 spans 14 residues. Written as DNA, the CDR3 is TGTGCCAGCAGCTTAGTCAACGGGAACACTGAAGCTTTCTTT. Protein: CASSLVNGNTEAFF.

The gene calls are TRBV3-1 (or the pseudogene TRBV3-2) and TRBJ2-3; 9 bases are a match to TRBD2. Germline values: CDR1 LGHDT, CDR2 YNNKEL (reference sequence). The CDR3 extends over 17 amino acids. The V segment lost 0 bases and the J segment 3 bases; nucleotides outside the gene matches: 7. The CDR3 reads CASSQDVAGGFTDTQYF. CDR3 sequence (DNA): TGTGCCAGCAGCCAAGATGTGGCGGGGGGGTTTACAGATACGCAGTATTTT.

The rearrangement links TRBV6-1 to TRBJ1-5; TRBD1 might be the D (5 bases). Trimming took 0 bases from V and 1 from J, leaving 10 bases between them. Germline values: CDR1 MNHNS, CDR2 SASEGT. The CDR3 spans 16 residues. CDR3 residues: CASSEASGPSNQPQHF. CDR3 DNA: TGTGCCAGCAGTGAAGCTTCAGGGCCCAGCAATCAGCCCCAGCATTTT.